This T cell receptor (beta chain) stems from a study of T cell responses to AZD1222 COVID-19 vaccine. The CDR3 contains 14 residues. Trimming took off 4 bases at V and 5 bases at J, with 15 bases between the two ends. The V gene's germline CDR1 is SGDLS and CDR2 YYNGEE. The study, taken as a whole, reports: In a largely white British group with more females than males, clonal diversity was possibly underestimated. Dominant CD4 TCR responses targeted spike regions 160-218 and 743-854. Repertoires were collected only later (after the peak T cell response had occurred).

TCRdb's table, derived via immunoSEQ multiplex PCR, lists solely in-frame clones and lacks some. The sample consists of under 70,000 clones, around 75% of them appearing once. Of note for this clone: Antigen unknown.

The sequence came from an adult in good health. The chain employs TRBV9 and TRBJ2-5; D may correspond to TRBD1 or TRBD2 (6 bases each). Sequenced material: peripheral blood, taken on day 0 of AZD1222 vaccination. The CDR3 protein is CASSPLGGRETQYF. CDR3 in DNA: TGTGCCAGCAGCCCTCTGGGGGGCCGGGAGACCCAGTACTTC.